Shown below are 27 T cell receptor beta chains from a single sample sequenced in a study of siplizumab effects on memory and regulatory T cells. Sequencing was performed with immunoSEQ multiplex PCR; in TCRdb, only in-frame clones are kept and a portion is missing. The top ten clones hold approximately 1.3% of a sample with over 85,000 clones, roughly 92% of them seen once. Material for sequencing was CD4+ T cells sorted from blood. These receptors all come from a human donor in good health.

Only one count was recorded for this clone. The chain couples TRBV6-5 to TRBJ2-7; a weak D match, TRBD1 (5 bases). Trimming shortened V by 2 bases and J by 2 bases, and 13 bases separated the two germline ends. Germline V gene lookup returns CDR1 MNHEY and CDR2 SVGAGI. The CDR3 is 15 amino acids. CDR3 amino acids: CASSYRGERTYEQYF. The CDR3 nucleotides read TGTGCCAGCAGTTACAGGGGCGAGAGGACCTACGAGCAGTACTTC.

This clone was seen more than once but under ten times. The chain employs TRBV2 and TRBJ1-5; unclear D gene. CDR1 is SNHLY and CDR2 is FYNNEI in the germline V gene. This CDR3 has 14 residues. V was cut by 2 bases and J by 4 bases, with 9 bases left in between. The CDR3 nucleotides read TGTGCCAGCAGTGAAACCGCAGGAAATCAGCCCCAGCATTTT. Protein sequence: CASSETAGNQPQHF.

The V call is TRBV5-4, the J call TRBJ1-2, with 9 bases identical to TRBD1. CDR3 length equals 13 residues. V shed 7 bases and J 5 bases; nucleotides not matched to a gene: 6. Per germline, CDR1 SGHNT and CDR2 YYREEE (reference sequence). CDR3 sequence (DNA): TGTGCCAGCTCCCGGGACAGGGCATATGGCTACACCTTC. This gives the protein CASSRDRAYGYTF.

The chain combines TRBV10-3 with TRBJ2-1; the D gene could be TRBD1 or TRBD2 (7 bases each). CDR1 and CDR2 from the germline V gene are ENHRY and SYGVKD. CDR3 length: 15 residues. V was pared by 9 bases and J by 0 bases, with 15 bases between. The CDR3 bases are TGTGCCATAAGGGGGCGGGAGAACTCCTACAATGAGCAGTTCTTC. This codes for CAIRGRENSYNEQFF.

V and J are TRBV7-2 and TRBJ2-1; D unresolved. The germline gives CDR1 SGHTA, CDR2 FQGNSA. Trimming took 0 bases from V and 8 from J, leaving 11 bases between them. The CDR3 spans 14 residues. Written as DNA, the CDR3 is TGTGCCAGCAGCTTAGCGCTAGATCGGTATGAGCAGTTCTTC. Translation: CASSLALDRYEQFF.

This clone was detected once. This chain connects TRBV19 to TRBJ2-1; either TRBD1 or TRBD2 may supply D (5 bases each). Germline V gene lookup returns CDR1 LNHDA and CDR2 SQIVND (reference sequence). The V and J ends lost 7 bases and 12 bases respectively, with 28 bases between them. This CDR3 has 16 residues. Written as DNA, the CDR3 is TGTGCCAGTACCCAGTCGGGGCCATCTCCCCTACTAGGGCAGTTCTTC. Encoded protein: CASTQSGPSPLLGQFF.

A single count supports this clone. The chain carries TRBV19 and TRBJ1-2; TRBD1 matches 7 bases. Per germline, CDR1 LNHDA and CDR2 SQIVND (reference sequence). The CDR3 spans 13 residues. J gave up 2 bases and V 6 bases, and 3 bases lay outside the gene matches. The CDR3 sequence is CASRTQGNYGYTF. The CDR3 DNA reads TGTGCCAGTAGAACACAGGGGAACTATGGCTACACCTTC. Full variable domain (outside the CDR3, taken from reference TRBV19 and TRBJ1-2): DGGITQSPKYLFRKEGQNVTLSCEQNLNHDAMYWYRQDPGQGLRLIYYSQIVNDFQKGDIAEGYSVSREKKESFPLTVTSAQKNPTAFYLCASRTQGNYGYTFGSGTRLTVV.

This clone was observed a single time. The CDR3 reads CASSSHENTEAFF. The CDR3 bases are TGTGCCAGCAGTTCTCATGAGAACACTGAAGCTTTCTTT. This chain connects TRBV7-9 to TRBJ1-1, with no clear D. Germline assignment: CDR1 SEHNR and CDR2 FQNEAQ (reference sequence). There are 13 residues in the CDR3. Trimming shortened V by 6 bases and J by 1 base, and 9 bases separated the two germline ends.

This rearrangement joins TRBV6-6 to TRBJ1-6; TRBD1 matches at 8 bases. The junction had 5 bases not matched to a gene; V was cut back by 4 bases and J by 6 bases. The CDR3 loop spans 15 amino acids. Germline V gene sequence: CDR1 MNHNY, CDR2 SVGAGI (reference sequence). The CDR3 DNA sequence: TGTGCCAGCAGTTGGGATGGACAGGGTAATTCACCCCTCCACTTT. This translates into CASSWDGQGNSPLHF.

Comments on this clone: The sample has other DNA sequences that encode this CDR3 too. V gene TRBV7-9 combines with J gene TRBJ2-7; D is unclear. Trimming stripped 5 bases from V and 2 bases from J, with 4 bases between. CDR1 is SEHNR, CDR2 FQNEAQ, per germline (reference sequence). The length of the CDR3 is 11 residues. The CDR3 loop reads CASSRTYEQYF. CDR3 DNA: TGTGCCAGCAGCCGTACCTACGAGCAGTACTTC.

This chain joins TRBV21-1 and TRBJ2-1; TRBD2 is the table's D call and was not checked against the DNA. TRBV21-1 is listed as a pseudogene. CDR3 length equals 15 residues. CDR3 in DNA: TGTGCCAGCAGCCTAAGCGGGAGGCGGCTCCATGAGCAGTTCTTC. Protein: CASSLSGRRLHEQFF.

The J gene is TRBJ1-2, the V gene TRBV5-1; TRBD1 matches at 7 bases. The CDR3 totals 13 residues. CDR1 is SGHRS, CDR2 YFSETQ, per germline. Unmatched junction bases numbered 3, after V lost 3 bases and J lost 4 bases. The CDR3 is CASSSRDSYGYTF. The CDR3 DNA reads TGCGCCAGCAGCTCCCGGGACAGCTATGGCTACACCTTC.

This chain connects TRBV7-8 to TRBJ1-1; TRBD1 might be the D (5 bases). The germline V and J ends were trimmed by 5 bases and 0 bases, with 16 bases remaining between them. The V gene's germline CDR1 is SGHVS and CDR2 FQNEAQ. This CDR3 contains 16 residues. CDR3 sequence reads: CASSIDSRLMNTEAFF. The CDR3 DNA reads TGTGCCAGCAGCATAGACAGCCGCCTCATGAACACTGAAGCTTTCTTT.

The chain couples TRBV4-1 to TRBJ1-3, with 9 positions matching TRBD1. This CDR3 region has 15 residues. The germline V gene encodes CDR1 MGHRA and CDR2 YSYEKL. V shed 4 bases, J shed 4 bases, and the junction held 5 bases outside the gene matches. Written as DNA, the CDR3 is TGCGCCAGCAGCCCCGGGACAGGGTCCGGAAACACCATATATTTT. Amino acid sequence: CASSPGTGSGNTIYF.

The chain carries TRBV18 and TRBJ1-5; D not resolved. Trimming removed 1 base at V and 3 bases at J, with 7 bases between. Per germline, CDR1 KGHSH and CDR2 LQKENI. CDR3 length: 14 amino acids. DNA of the CDR3: TGTGCCAGCTCACCACGGCAGATCAATCAGCCCCAGCATTTT. Translation gives CASSPRQINQPQHF.

The rearrangement links TRBV5-1 to TRBJ2-3, with 10 nucleotides matching TRBD2. V shed 3 bases, J shed 10 bases, and the junction held 11 bases outside the gene matches. CDR1 is SGHRS and CDR2 is YFSETQ in the germline V gene. The CDR3 is made up of 15 amino acids. This chain's CDR3 is CASSSTDSGRQAQYF. As DNA, the CDR3 is TGCGCCAGCAGCTCCACGGATAGCGGGAGGCAGGCGCAGTATTTT.

The V call is TRBV5-8, the J call TRBJ2-1; weak D call: TRBD1 (6 bases). The CDR3 extends over 15 amino acids. The germline V gene encodes CDR1 SGHTS and CDR2 YDEGEE. Trimming stripped 1 base from V and 3 bases from J, with 11 bases between. CDR3 in amino acids: CASSLYRDFYNEQFF. The CDR3 bases are TGTGCCAGCAGCTTGTACAGGGATTTCTACAATGAGCAGTTCTTC.

The V gene is TRBV11-2, the J gene TRBJ1-2; D remains unclear. Germline values: CDR1 SGHAT, CDR2 FQNNGV. The CDR3 length is 12 residues. Trimming removed 4 bases at V and 5 bases at J, with 8 bases between. CDR3 in amino acids: CASSSFLYGYTF. The CDR3 coding sequence is TGTGCCAGCAGCTCCTTCCTATATGGCTACACCTTC.

This sequence joins TRBV15 and TRBJ2-3; 10 bases are a match to TRBD2. The CDR3 covers 17 residues. The germline V gene has CDR1 LNHNV and CDR2 YYDKDF (reference sequence). The ends lost 8 bases at V and 3 bases at J; junction bases unmatched: 14. CDR3 bases: TGTGCCACCGCATACGCAAAGCGGGGGGGCCGAACAGATACGCAGTATTTT. Translated: CATAYAKRGGRTDTQYF.

The V call is TRBV6-1, the J call TRBJ1-2, with TRBD1 identical over 8 bases. The ends lost 2 bases at V and 5 bases at J; junction bases unmatched: 10. CDR1 MNHNS and CDR2 SASEGT come from the germline V gene. The CDR3 is made up of 16 amino acids. The CDR3 here is CASSEHFADREYGYTF. In nucleotides, the CDR3 is TGTGCCAGCAGTGAACATTTTGCGGACAGGGAATATGGCTACACCTTC.

The chain carries TRBV7-9 and TRBJ2-5, with 8 bases matching TRBD1. CDR1 and CDR2 (germline): SEHNR, FQNEAQ (reference sequence). CDR3 length: 15 residues. Trimming removed 5 bases from V and 4 bases from J; junction bases left unmatched: 9. The CDR3 loop is CASSPWDRLGETQYF. The DNA for the CDR3 is TGTGCCAGCAGCCCGTGGGACAGGCTGGGAGAGACCCAGTACTTC.

The chain uses TRBV5-1 and TRBJ1-1; the D is unclear. V dropped 0 bases and J dropped 3 bases, with 3 bases sitting between them. Germline values: CDR1 SGHRS, CDR2 YFSETQ. CDR3 length: 12 amino acids. The DNA for the CDR3 is TGCGCCAGCAGCTTGGACGACACTGAAGCTTTCTTT. It specifies CASSLDDTEAFF.

The chain recombines TRBV10-3 with TRBJ2-2; possible D gene TRBD1, 6 bases. Trimming left V 10 bases short and J 4 bases short, with 16 bases between. Per the germline V gene, CDR1 is ENHRY and CDR2 is SYGVKD. The CDR3 has 14 amino acids. The CDR3 protein is CATRGGIGTGELFF. The DNA for the CDR3 is TGTGCCACCAGAGGGGGTATTGGCACCGGGGAGCTGTTTTTT.

This chain connects TRBV4-2 to TRBJ2-7, with TRBD2 matching 7 bases. CDR3 size: 16 residues. V was clipped by 1 base and J by 6 bases; unmatched bases: 12. Germline V lookup: CDR1 LGHNA, CDR2 YNFKEQ. The CDR3 protein is CASSQGDLGGSGEQYF. The DNA for the CDR3 is TGTGCCAGCAGCCAAGGGGATCTGGGGGGGTCCGGCGAGCAGTACTTC.

The chain uses TRBV27 and TRBJ1-6; the D is unclear. The V end lost 8 bases, the J end lost 11 bases, and 16 bases lay between the germline ends. The CDR3 is 13 residues long. Germline CDR1 is MNHEY and CDR2 is SMNVEV (reference sequence). CDR3 amino acids: CASQLNRETPLHF. The CDR3 coding sequence is TGTGCCAGCCAACTCAACCGGGAGACACCCCTCCACTTT.

Only a few counts were recorded for this clone. This chain uses TRBV6-5 with TRBJ1-2; 7 nucleotides match TRBD1. This CDR3 region has 14 residues. The V and J ends lost 4 bases and 8 bases, in that order; junction bases with no gene match: 10. Germline V gene data show CDR1 as MNHEY and CDR2 as SVGAGI. CDR3 loop: CASSLGQSPGGYTF. CDR3 coding DNA: TGTGCCAGCAGTTTGGGACAGTCGCCGGGCGGCTACACCTTC.

This clone was seen just once. The chain is built from TRBV27 and TRBJ2-7, with a possible D match to TRBD2 (6 bases). Germline CDR1 is MNHEY and CDR2 is SMNVEV (reference sequence). The germline V and J ends were trimmed by 6 bases and 0 bases, with 18 bases remaining between them. The CDR3 is 16 residues long. The CDR3 nucleotides are TGTGCCAGCAGCCCACTCTTGGCGGGGCCCTCCTACGAGCAGTACTTC. It is translated as CASSPLLAGPSYEQYF.